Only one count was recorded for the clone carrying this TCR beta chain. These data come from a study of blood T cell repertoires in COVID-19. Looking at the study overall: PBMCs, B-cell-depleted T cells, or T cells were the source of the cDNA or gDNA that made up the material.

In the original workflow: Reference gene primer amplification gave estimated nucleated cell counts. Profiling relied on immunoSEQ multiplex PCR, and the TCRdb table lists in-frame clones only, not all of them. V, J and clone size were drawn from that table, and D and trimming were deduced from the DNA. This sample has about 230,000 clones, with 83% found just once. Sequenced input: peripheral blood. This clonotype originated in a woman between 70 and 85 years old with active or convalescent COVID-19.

CDR3 DNA sequence: TGCGCCAGCAGTAGACGACAGGGGGCCGTTGGGGCCGAGCAGTACTTC. It translates to CASSRRQGAVGAEQYF. V gene TRBV10-2 combines with J gene TRBJ2-7, with 10 bases identical to TRBD1. CDR1 and CDR2 from the germline V gene are WSHSY and SAAADI. The CDR3 consists of 16 residues. Trimming took 5 bases from V and 6 from J; bases not matched to a gene: 13.